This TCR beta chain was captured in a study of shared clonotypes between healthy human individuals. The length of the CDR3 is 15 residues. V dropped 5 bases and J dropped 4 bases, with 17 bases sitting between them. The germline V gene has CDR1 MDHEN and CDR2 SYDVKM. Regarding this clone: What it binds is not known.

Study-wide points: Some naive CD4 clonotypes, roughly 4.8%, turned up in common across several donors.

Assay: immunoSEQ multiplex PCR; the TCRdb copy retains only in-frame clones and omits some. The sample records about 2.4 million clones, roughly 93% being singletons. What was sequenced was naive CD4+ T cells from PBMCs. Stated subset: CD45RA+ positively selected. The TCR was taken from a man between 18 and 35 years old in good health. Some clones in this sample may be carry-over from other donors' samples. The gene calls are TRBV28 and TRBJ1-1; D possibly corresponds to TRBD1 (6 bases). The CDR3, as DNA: TGTGCCAGCAGTCTCCCTACAGGGTTCGGCACTGAAGCTTTCTTT. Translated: CASSLPTGFGTEAFF.